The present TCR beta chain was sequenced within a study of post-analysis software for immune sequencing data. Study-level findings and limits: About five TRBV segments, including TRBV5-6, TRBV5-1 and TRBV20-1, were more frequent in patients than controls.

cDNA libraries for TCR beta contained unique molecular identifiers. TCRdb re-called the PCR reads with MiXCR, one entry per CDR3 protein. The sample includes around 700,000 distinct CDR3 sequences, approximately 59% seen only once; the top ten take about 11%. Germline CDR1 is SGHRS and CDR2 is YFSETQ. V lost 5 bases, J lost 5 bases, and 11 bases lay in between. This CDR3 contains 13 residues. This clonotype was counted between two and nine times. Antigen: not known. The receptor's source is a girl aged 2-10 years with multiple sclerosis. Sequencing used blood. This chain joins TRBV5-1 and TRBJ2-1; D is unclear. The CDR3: CASSQNWNNEQFF. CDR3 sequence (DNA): TGCGCCAGCAGTCAGAATTGGAACAATGAGCAGTTCTTC.